This T cell receptor (beta chain) was captured by sequencing in a study of cytomegalovirus exposure and HLA in healthy donors (dated by TCRdb to the late 2010s). Broadly, across the study: An earlier analysis of roughly 630 of the donors reported approximately 300 Gb of sequence data and more than 90 million unique TCR beta sequences from about 180 million T cells. An early release covering roughly 600 HLA-typed donors comprised around 300 gigabases of sequencing data and tens of millions of unique TCR sequences. Of the roughly 410 genotyped donors, approximately 80% were placed in the genetic ancestry cluster associated with self-reported Caucasian donors. The study aimed to test whether signatures of past pathogen exposure could be identified by cataloging public T cell receptors. Using immunosequencing, the study profiled T cell repertoires from about 610 subjects and related those repertoires to cytomegalovirus serostatus. Along with the approximately 620-subject first cohort, a separate validation cohort of over a hundred different subjects was used. The study combined high-throughput TCR immunosequencing, statistical association of individual TCRs with disease status, and machine learning to predict cytomegalovirus infection status. A later analysis re-analyzed previously published TCR beta repertoires from roughly 630 donors and added high-resolution HLA genotyping to study TCR occurrence patterns. In the later analysis, no new phenotypic data were used to find candidate immune exposures; instead, reliance was placed on TCR beta sequences and their occurrence across donors. To decide whether each TCR beta V gene segment behaved as functional or pseudogenic, an earlier analysis of some 600 of the donors relied on high-throughput TCR beta sequencing. Donor age, sex, ethnicity and CMV serostatus were compiled together with the repertoire data. A later genetic analysis took genome-wide SNP genotypes for about three fifths of the 666 donors and used that subset as a discovery cohort. All discovery cohort repertoires had been generated on a single sequencing platform. Both class I and class II loci were covered by HLA typing, at four-digit resolution. Typing coverage differed by locus: A, B, C, DRB1 and DQB1 were typed in about 629-640 donors, DQA1 in about 510, DPA1 in 600 to 610, and DPB1 in about 450. Roughly 5 DR-DQ haplotypes were treated as single units for association and clustering because of strong linkage in the cohort. Across under 500 genotyped donors of the cohort, an average of approximately 220,000 unique TCR beta nucleotide sequences per donor were sequenced, and roughly a sixth of those sequences were non-productive. General study outcomes and caveats: A later analysis associated about 17,000 TCR beta sequences with specific HLA alleles at a false discovery rate of 0.05. It was suggested by the authors that the approach could potentially be generalized to other disease states and immunological phenotypes. A further reported finding was that TCR beta sequences accurately predicted the HLA-A and HLA-B alleles for most subjects in the first cohort. A later genetic analysis reported fewer N-insertions in productive TCRs among donors in an Asian-associated ancestry cluster than the roughly 620-donor mean. A cluster of highly shared sequence variants was judged likely to be a technical artifact of the sequencing pipeline. The cohort was sequenced for TCR beta chains only, and without alpha or paired-chain data the features that could be detected were limited. In the study, about 150 TCR beta chains were listed as associated with cytomegalovirus. Several of the top co-occurrence clusters appeared to be linked to parvovirus B19, influenza, CMV and Epstein-Barr virus, according to a later analysis. Most CMV-associated TCR beta chains appeared to be HLA-restricted in a later analysis, and the HLA associations seemed to be driven largely by CMV exposure. Because the 87-base-pair reads could not distinguish some IMGT-functional V segments, including TRBV6-2 and TRBV6-3, those segments were excluded. V-gene and J-gene trimming of TCR beta chains was associated with a missense DCLRE1C variant in a later genetic analysis, and the association was replicated in an independent cohort. Because counts were too low, 15 to 20 rarely observed V segments, including chromosome 9 orphons, were excluded from the earlier analysis of 587 of the donors. Strong co-occurrence of HLA alleles, especially DR and DQ, made assigning TCR associations to individual alleles difficult. Three of the identified cytomegalovirus-associated TCR beta chains were confirmed in vitro to be specific for cytomegalovirus antigens. In a later analysis, the rate of TCR association differed among HLA loci, with DRB1 alleles having the most associated TCRs and HLA-C alleles having the fewest. In both the original and validation cohorts, the classifier was reported to diagnose cytomegalovirus status with high specificity and sensitivity. Correlated functional status among segregating V segments might reflect linkage disequilibrium, but an unknown experimental factor could not be ruled out. Because HLA typing was unavailable for some donors at each locus, only the typed subset was used in association tests. The only immune exposure information available for the cohort was CMV serostatus. Sequencing depth was assumed to be roughly uniform across donors in the presence/absence analyses, though that assumption may not hold. In a later analysis, HLA-associated TCR beta chains showed more clonal expansion and lower generation probabilities than non-associated chains that were equally common. Across donors, most TCR sequences were observed very rarely, whereas some public TCRs were present in many individuals. In an earlier analysis of fewer than 700 of the donors, most TCR beta V segments appeared in productive rearrangements about 90% or about 30% of the time, broadly matching IMGT annotations.

The cohort consisted of 666 healthy bone marrow donors. Cohort members were all nominally healthy when sampled, although unrecorded immune exposures were likely present. The donor tested CMV seronegative, placing the donor among the 350 to 400 seronegative members of the cohort. A peripheral blood sample was collected from each donor, and TCR beta sequencing was performed on peripheral blood mononuclear cells. Genomic DNA was extracted from the blood cell samples with the Qiagen DNeasy Blood Extraction Kit. From a lookup of the germline V gene, CDR1 and CDR2 are ENHRY and SYGVKD. The CDR3, from cysteine to phenylalanine, totals 14 residues. This entry keeps only the CDR3 DNA: 42 bases, framed from base 1. At the junction V is shortened by 5 bases and J by 4 bases, with 11 bases in between. Libraries were prepared through the immunoSEQ multiplex PCR assay. The multiplex PCR relied on a mix of 60 forward primers for TCR Vbeta segments and 13 reverse primers for TCR Jbeta segments. Amplification of the CDR3 region of rearranged TCR beta genes was performed with a multiplex PCR assay on genomic DNA. Amplified TCR beta libraries were sequenced as 87-base-pair reads on the Illumina HiSeq System. The published analysis was carried out like this. A later analysis tallied approximately 87 million unique TCR beta chains across the 666 repertoires, and about 10 million of those chains were shared by two or more donors. To remove PCR and sequencing errors, raw reads were error-corrected and collapsed into unique sequences using a nearest-neighbor algorithm that merged closely related sequences. V, D and J gene segments were assigned by aligning CDR3 sequences to IMGT reference sequences. For a sequence to be retained, a match of at least six nucleotides was required to both a V gene segment and a J gene segment. Rearrangements were classified as productive when the CDR3 lacked stop codons and remained in frame with V and J, and all other rearrangements were classified as non-productive. Following IMGT convention, CDR3 was defined as the stretch from the second conserved V-encoded cysteine up to the conserved J-encoded phenylalanine. The earlier analysis of 587 of the donors excluded any sequence lacking an unambiguous match to a single V gene segment. In an earlier analysis of roughly 600 of the donors, a V segment was called functional when productive rearrangements were above 56.7%, and segregating when the standard deviation between donors exceeded 5%. A statistical classification framework was built to diagnose cytomegalovirus status from the catalog of TCR beta chain sequences. V and J gene assignment, in a later analysis, came from comparing TCR nucleotide sequences with IMGT/GENE-DB human TR gene sequences. A later analysis assigned CDR3 sequences and most-parsimonious VDJ recombination scenarios with the TCRdist pipeline. A later analysis defined each TCR beta chain by its CDR3 amino acid sequence plus V-gene family, and excluded reads lacking a unique V-gene family. As a way to deal with suspected cross-contamination and a sequencing artifact, a later analysis dropped hundreds of nucleotide sequences that were highly shared and had low generation probability. In a later analysis, a clonal expansion index for each public chain was calculated from normalized within-repertoire ranks of inferred template counts. In a later analysis, generation probabilities were computed with a VDJ recombination model fitted to out-of-frame rearrangements, and the resulting probabilities were checked against IGoR. In a later analysis, TCR-TCR, TCR-HLA and TCR-CMV co-occurrence was scored with hypergeometric tests, and a repertoire-size bias correction was applied to TCR pairs. False discovery rates were estimated in a later analysis by permuting HLA or CMV assignments 20 times. In a later analysis, co-occurring TCRs were grouped using DBSCAN, and TCRdist sequence similarity was added for clustering within HLA-allele-positive subsets. Repertoires with fewer than 30,000 or more than 120,000 public chains were left out of co-occurrence clustering, as were five repertoires with anomalous nucleotide sharing. TCRdb stores this immuneACCESS table with in-frame sequences only. Part of the clones is absent; in the studies checked, under half of the shortfall reflects unresolved V genes, and no reason is known for the rest. V and J calls plus clone size are reproduced from that table; the DNA served to infer D and trimming. In all, the sample holds 150,000 to 200,000 clones, and approximately 80% of those were seen once. The ten top clones hold 13% to 15% of the sample.

As to this clone: This clone's antigen is unknown. Base qualities are not at hand, and no much larger clone is one base apart.

This TCR came from a woman aged 40 to 50 in good health and CMV-seronegative. This chain is built from TRBV10-3 and TRBJ2-2, and perhaps TRBD1 as D gene, on 5 matching bases. Sequences were obtained from PBMCs. The nucleotide sequence is given as TGTGCCATCAGTAAAGACAGATCCACCGGGGAGCTGTTTTTT. Its translation is CAISKDRSTGELFF.